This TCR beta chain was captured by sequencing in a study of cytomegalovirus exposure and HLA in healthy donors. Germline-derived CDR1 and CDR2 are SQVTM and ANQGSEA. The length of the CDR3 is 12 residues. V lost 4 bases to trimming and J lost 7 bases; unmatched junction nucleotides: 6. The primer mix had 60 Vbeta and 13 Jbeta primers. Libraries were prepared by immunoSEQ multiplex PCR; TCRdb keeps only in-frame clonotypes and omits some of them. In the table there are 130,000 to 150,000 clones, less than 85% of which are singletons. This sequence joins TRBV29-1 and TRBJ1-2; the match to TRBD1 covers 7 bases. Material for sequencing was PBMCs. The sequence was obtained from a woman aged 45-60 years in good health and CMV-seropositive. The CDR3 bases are TGCAGCGTTGTAGGGGGCGGCCGTGGCTACACCTTC. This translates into CSVVGGGRGYTF.